One sample yielded the 16 T cell receptor beta chains listed below, sequenced in a study of cytomegalovirus exposure and HLA in healthy donors. Assay: immunoSEQ multiplex PCR; the TCRdb copy retains only in-frame clones and omits some. The repertoire holds more than 95,000 clones, nearly 90% seen once, with 1.1% in the top ten. Sequenced: PBMCs. All receptors come from a woman aged 18-29 years in good health and CMV-seronegative.

The rearrangement uses TRBV7-2 and TRBJ2-1, with 10 positions matching TRBD2. This CDR3 spans 17 amino acids. Germline CDR1 SGHTA, CDR2 FQGNSA. Unmatched junction bases numbered 3, after V lost 1 base and J lost 0 bases. The DNA for the CDR3 is TGTGCCAGCAGCTTAGTAGCGGGGGGAAGCTCCTACAATGAGCAGTTCTTC. This gives the protein CASSLVAGGSSYNEQFF.

This clone was picked up one time. This chain connects TRBV9 to TRBJ2-1, with 10 nucleotides matching TRBD2. This CDR3 contains 15 residues. V shed 4 bases and J 5 bases; nucleotides not matched to a gene: 6. The V gene's germline CDR1 is SGDLS and CDR2 YYNGEE. CDR3 coding DNA: TGTGCCAGCAGCCCTCGTGGACTAGCGGACAATGAGCAGTTCTTC. Its translation: CASSPRGLADNEQFF. The full variable domain, rest sourced from reference TRBV9 and TRBJ2-1, is DSGVTQTPKHLITATGQRVTLRCSPRSGDLSVYWYQQSLDQGLQFLIQYYNGEERAKGNILERFSAQQFPDLHSELNLSSLELGDSALYFCASSPRGLADNEQFFGPGTRLTVL.

The count of this clone is one. The chain is built from TRBV7-9 and TRBJ2-7; D is unclear. This CDR3 has 13 amino acids. V was trimmed by 3 bases and J by 0 bases, leaving 6 bases between them. Germline loops: CDR1 SEHNR, CDR2 FQNEAQ (reference sequence). The CDR3 DNA reads as TGTGCCAGCAGCTTTGTCTACTCCTACGAGCAGTACTTC. It translates to CASSFVYSYEQYF.

This rearrangement joins TRBV7-2 to TRBJ2-3, with 9 nucleotides matching TRBD2. Trimming took 2 bases from V and 5 from J; bases not matched to a gene: 5. The CDR3 has 15 amino acids. In germline, CDR1 is SGHTA, CDR2 FQGNSA. CDR3 residues: CASSLRLAGKDTQYF. DNA of the CDR3: TGTGCCAGCAGCTTAAGGCTAGCGGGGAAAGATACGCAGTATTTT.

V usage is TRBV7-2 and J usage is TRBJ1-3, with a possible D match to TRBD1 (5 bases). The CDR3 has 15 amino acids. Trimming took 2 bases from V and 2 from J, leaving 10 bases between them. Germline CDR1 reads SGHTA; CDR2 reads FQGNSA. The CDR3 reads CASSLPGGTGNTIYF. The CDR3 coding sequence is TGTGCCAGCAGCTTACCTGGGGGGACTGGAAACACCATATATTTT.

This chain joins TRBV27 and TRBJ1-2, with D hard to call. The CDR3 loop spans 13 amino acids. V gave up 1 base and J gave up 2 bases, with 5 bases separating them. CDR1 and CDR2 from the germline V gene are MNHEY and SMNVEV (reference sequence). CDR3 nucleotides: TGTGCCAGCAGTTTATTCTTAAACTATGGCTACACCTTC. Its translation: CASSLFLNYGYTF.

CDR3 residues: CASSETGQVGRELFF. DNA of the CDR3: TGCGCCAGCAGTGAGACGGGACAGGTTGGGAGGGAGCTGTTTTTT. This chain connects TRBV10-2 to TRBJ2-2, with 8 bases identical to TRBD1. The CDR3 is 15 amino acids. V dropped 2 bases and J dropped 9; count of bases not matched to a gene: 8. Per germline, CDR1 WSHSY and CDR2 SAAADI.

The chain combines TRBV21-1 with TRBJ1-6; the DNA was not used to check the table's D call, TRBD1. TRBV21-1 is noted as a pseudogene. CDR3 length equals 16 residues. The CDR3 DNA reads TGTGCCAGCAGCGAAGAGGACAGGCGGAAAAATTCACCCCTCCACTTT. This sequence encodes CASSEEDRRKNSPLHF.

The V call is TRBV27, the J call TRBJ1-1; TRBD1 matches at 8 bases. V lost 1 base and J lost 4; bases outside the gene matches: 2. This CDR3 has 14 amino acids. From germline, CDR1 is MNHEY and CDR2 SMNVEV (reference sequence). The DNA for the CDR3 is TGTGCCAGCAGTTTATTTGGACAGGGCACTGAAGCTTTCTTT. This encodes CASSLFGQGTEAFF.

This clone was found a few times. This chain connects TRBV5-6 to TRBJ2-1, with TRBD1 matching 9 bases. Per germline, CDR1 SGHDT and CDR2 YYEEEE. The ends lost 4 bases at V and 10 bases at J; junction bases unmatched: 9. The CDR3 consists of 14 residues. CDR3 protein: CASSDTGGRLEQFF. Here the CDR3 DNA reads TGTGCCAGCAGCGATACAGGGGGCCGGCTCGAGCAGTTCTTC. The whole variable domain, remainder taken from reference TRBV5-6 and TRBJ2-1, is DAGVTQSPTHLIKTRGQQVTLRCSPKSGHDTVSWYQQALGQGPQFIFQYYEEEERQRGNFPDRFSGHQFPNYSSELNVNALLLGDSALYLCASSDTGGRLEQFFGPGTRLTVL.

This clone was seen just once. This chain connects TRBV5-1 to TRBJ2-3; a weak D match, TRBD2 (6 bases). Germline-derived CDR1 and CDR2 are SGHRS and YFSETQ. Trimming removed 6 bases from V and 0 bases from J, with 14 bases in between. CDR3 length equals 15 residues. CDR3 sequence reads: CASNKLAASTDTQYF. CDR3 coding DNA: TGCGCCAGCAACAAACTAGCAGCTAGCACAGATACGCAGTATTTT. The whole variable domain, remainder taken from reference TRBV5-1 and TRBJ2-3, is KAGVTQTPRYLIKTRGQQVTLSCSPISGHRSVSWYQQTPGQGLQFLFEYFSETQRNKGNFPGRFSGRQFSNSRSEMNVSTLELGDSALYLCASNKLAASTDTQYFGPGTRLTVL.

The J gene is TRBJ1-2, the V gene TRBV28; D uncertain. The length of the CDR3 is 13 residues. The germline CDR1 and CDR2 sequences are MDHEN and SYDVKM. Trimming removed 5 bases at V and 3 bases at J, with 10 bases between. The CDR3 sequence is CASSQTEDYGYTF. The DNA of the CDR3 is TGTGCCAGCAGTCAGACTGAAGACTATGGCTACACCTTC.

The chain employs TRBV6-5 and TRBJ1-2; 7 positions agree with TRBD1. Germline V CDR1 and CDR2: MNHEY, SVGAGI. This CDR3 region has 15 residues. V shed 0 bases and J 3 bases; nucleotides not matched to a gene: 4. The DNA of the CDR3 is TGTGCCAGCAGTTACTCGGAGACAGGGTACTATGGCTACACCTTC. Protein product: CASSYSETGYYGYTF.

This rearrangement joins TRBV6-6 to TRBJ1-1, with a tentative D call TRBD1 (5 bases). V shed 7 bases and J shed 1 base, with 16 bases lying between them. This CDR3 comprises 15 residues. Germline loops: CDR1 MNHNY, CDR2 SVGAGI (reference sequence). The CDR3 bases are TGTGCCAGCAAACTACGGGGGGTTTCGAACACTGAAGCTTTCTTT. Its protein is CASKLRGVSNTEAFF.

The V and J genes are TRBV5-1 and TRBJ2-3, with D possibly matching TRBD2 (5 bases). Germline CDR1 SGHRS, CDR2 YFSETQ. This CDR3 spans 16 amino acids. V was shortened by 3 bases and J by 1 base, with 15 bases between the two germline ends. CDR3 sequence reads: CASSSGYGSGTDTQYF. CDR3 sequence (DNA): TGCGCCAGCAGCTCGGGTTATGGTAGCGGCACAGATACGCAGTATTTT. Supplemented by reference TRBV5-1 and TRBJ2-3, the full variable domain reads KAGVTQTPRYLIKTRGQQVTLSCSPISGHRSVSWYQQTPGQGLQFLFEYFSETQRNKGNFPGRFSGRQFSNSRSEMNVSTLELGDSALYLCASSSGYGSGTDTQYFGPGTRLTVL.

The chain employs TRBV14 and TRBJ1-2; D is undetermined. The ends were cut back, 0 bases at V and 7 bases at J, with 12 bases in the middle. This CDR3 is 14 amino acids long. The germline gives CDR1 SGHDN, CDR2 FVKESK. The CDR3, as DNA: TGTGCCAGCAGCCAAGATAACATTTATCGTGGCTACACCTTC. Translation gives CASSQDNIYRGYTF. Together with reference TRBV14 and TRBJ1-2, the CDR3 gives the full variable domain: EAGVTQFPSHSVIEKGQTVTLRCDPISGHDNLYWYRRVMGKEIKFLLHFVKESKQDESGMPNNRFLAERTGGTYSTLKVQPAELEDSGVYFCASSQDNIYRGYTFGSGTRLTVV.